The TCR beta chain under discussion was sequenced for a study of beta chain features in type 1 diabetes. Across the whole study: Examination of sorted cells across all samples involved 100 million or so cells.

The CDR3 contains 15 residues. Trimming cost V 4 bases and J 3 bases; bases outside gene matches: 7. CDR1 is LGHNA, CDR2 YNFKEQ, per germline. Study-level findings and limits: Among all four CD4+ subsets, Type 1 diabetes patients had TCRB CDR3s that were moderately but significantly shorter.

With respect to this clone: The antigen remains unidentified.

The isolated RNA, all of it, was reverse transcribed, so expressed TCRB transcripts were what got sequenced. Naive, central memory and regulatory T cell samples yielded about 4 million reads on average. Some clones are missing from TCRdb's copy, which holds only in-frame ones; the method was immunoSEQ multiplex PCR. Of approximately 150,000 clones listed, more than 9% were seen once; the top ten hold roughly 1.3%. The sequence was collected from a young man in good health. Sequencing input: naive CD4+ T cells from blood. The chain recombines TRBV4-2 with TRBJ2-7; the match to TRBD2 covers 9 bases. CDR3 amino acids: CASSPAGGNGYEQYF. DNA of the CDR3: TGTGCCAGCAGCCCGGCGGGAGGGAATGGCTACGAGCAGTACTTC.